This TCR beta chain was sequenced for a study of CD8 T cells in ankylosing spondylitis. This clonotype was recorded at least ten times. What it binds is not known. The CDR3 consists of 13 residues. Germline CDR1 is SGHRS and CDR2 is YFSETQ. V was pared by 4 bases and J by 2 bases, with 3 bases of the junction left unmatched. General observations from the study: Some motif variants were previously reported in reactive arthritis synovial fluid and blood.

TCRdb processed the 5' RACE reads anew with MiXCR; each CDR3 protein has one entry. The sample includes approximately 350,000 distinct CDR3 sequences, about 15% of them seen just once. J is TRBJ2-7 and V is TRBV5-1; 7 bases line up with TRBD1. Sequenced: blood, either unsorted or a sorted T cell fraction (not recorded which). The sequence derives from a male donor with ankylosing spondylitis or in good health (not recorded which). The DNA for the CDR3 is TGCGCCAGCAGCCCTGGGACAGCCTACGAGCAGTACTTC. This codes for CASSPGTAYEQYF. Full variable domain (missing parts from reference TRBV5-1 and TRBJ2-7): KAGVTQTPRYLIKTRGQQVTLSCSPISGHRSVSWYQQTPGQGLQFLFEYFSETQRNKGNFPGRFSGRQFSNSRSEMNVSTLELGDSALYLCASSPGTAYEQYFGPGTRLTVT.